This entry concerns a single T cell receptor (beta chain). Original processing methods: How many nucleated cells were present was estimated from reference gene primer amplification. Repertoires were generated with immunoSEQ multiplex PCR, while TCRdb's copy carries only in-frame clones and drops some. The V and J calls and clone size were taken over from that table, and D and trimming were inferred from the DNA. The data hold approximately 300,000 clones, with approximately 90% observed a single time. The data are from a study of blood T cell repertoires in COVID-19. Across the whole study: Samples representing acute and convalescent COVID-19 were sourced from the United States, Italy and Spain. T cells, B-cell-depleted T cells, or PBMCs provided the cDNA or gDNA that served as material.

V dropped 0 bases and J dropped 0; count of bases not matched to a gene: 7. CDR1 is SEHNR, CDR2 FQNEAQ, per germline (reference sequence). The CDR3 spans 17 residues. The chain recombines TRBV7-9 with TRBJ2-7; 8 bases fit TRBD1. The sequence derives from a woman aged 50 to 65 who had recovered from COVID-19. The sample taken for sequencing was peripheral blood. DNA for the CDR3: TGTGCCAGCAGCTTAGCCGGGACAGGTGGAATCTCCTACGAGCAGTACTTC. This codes for CASSLAGTGGISYEQYF.